These T cell receptor beta chains were read from a single sample in a study of vaccination and CD4 T cells after COVID-19. TCRdb redid the calling of the PCR reads with MiXCR, one entry per CDR3 protein. This sample has 15,000 to 20,000 distinct CDR3 sequences, with roughly three fifths found just once. Their recognized antigens are unknown. Specimen: CD4+ T cells from blood, cultured in vitro. The receptor set was obtained from a human donor who had recovered from COVID-19. Each CDR3 is given with its conserved first and last residue. D genes are given only for firm matches. Some rows have no size entry. The others give once, few or many, or a class for an expanded clone.

j_gene | d_gene | abundance | v_gene | CDR3nt | CDR3aa
TRBJ2-7 | . | . | TRBV7-8 | TGTGCCAGCAGTTCAGGGGGGTGGATCTTTTCCTACGAGCAGTACTTC | CASSSGGWIFSYEQYF
TRBJ1-6 | . | . | TRBV28 | TGTGCCAGCAGGCCCCGACAGTCACCCCTCCACTTT | CASRPRQSPLHF
TRBJ1-5 | . | . | TRBV19 | TGTGCCAGTGTAGGACGTATGAGTAGCAATCAGCCCCAGCATTTT | CASVGRMSSNQPQHF
TRBJ2-1 | TRBD2 | . | TRBV20-1 | TGCAGTCCGAGCGGGGCGGGAGGCCCTCACAATGAGCAGTTCTTC | CSPSGAGGPHNEQFF
TRBJ1-2 | . | . | TRBV7-2 | TGTGCCAGCAGCTTAGATTTCAGCGGCTATGGCTACACCTTC | CASSLDFSGYGYTF
TRBJ1-1 | . | . | TRBV20-1 | TGCAGTGCTAGAGATTACACAGGGAAGAACACTGAAGCTTTCTTT | CSARDYTGKNTEAFF
TRBJ1-2 | . | few | TRBV5-4 | TGTGCCAGCAGCTTGGCAGGAAGAAATAACTATGGCTACACCTTC | CASSLAGRNNYGYTF
TRBJ2-1 | TRBD1 | . | TRBV5-1 | TGCGCCAGCAGCCCCGACAGGGCCGGGGAGCAGTTCTTC | CASSPDRAGEQFF
TRBJ2-1 | . | . | TRBV20-1 | TGCAGTGCTAGCGGGATTTCCTACAATGAGCAGTTCTTC | CSASGISYNEQFF
TRBJ1-1 | . | . | TRBV29-1 | TGCAGCGTTGCTGGGCGGGCGAAACCTGAAGCTTTCTTT | CSVAGRAKPEAFF
TRBJ1-1 | TRBD1 | . | TRBV30 | TGTGCCTGGATTAAGACAGGGGAGAACACTGAAGCTTTCTTT | CAWIKTGENTEAFF
TRBJ1-1 | TRBD1 | . | TRBV7-9 | TGTGCCAGCAGCGCGGGACAGGTGATGGCGAACACTGAAGCTTTCTTT | CASSAGQVMANTEAFF
TRBJ1-6 | TRBD1 | few | TRBV20-1 | TGCAGTGCTAGAGAAGCCGGGACAGGGAGTTCACCCCTCCACTTT | CSAREAGTGSSPLHF
TRBJ2-2 | TRBD1 | . | TRBV25-1 | TGTGCCAGCAGAGAGACAGGGGAAACCGGGGAGCTGTTTTTT | CASRETGETGELFF
TRBJ2-4 | . | . | TRBV5-6 | TGTGCCAGCGGGGATTGGCCCAAAAACATTCAGTACTTC | CASGDWPKNIQYF
TRBJ1-2 | . | . | TRBV29-1 | TGCAGCGTGGCGCCCGGGGGCTATGGCTACACCTTC | CSVAPGGYGYTF
TRBJ1-5 | . | . | TRBV25-1 | TGTGCCAGCAGGGGGGATGGCAATCAGCCCCAGCATTTT | CASRGDGNQPQHF
TRBJ1-1 | . | . | TRBV6-1 | TGTGCCAGACCCGGAGATCACACTGAAGCTTTCTTT | CARPGDHTEAFF
TRBJ2-1 | TRBD1 | . | TRBV24-1 | TGTGCCACCAGTGATTCCCCAGGGGGAGAGGATTACAATGAGCAGTTCTTC | CATSDSPGGEDYNEQFF
TRBJ2-3 | . | few | TRBV7-9 | TGTGCCAGCAGCTTAGCGTCGGGGGATACGCAGTATTTT | CASSLASGDTQYF
TRBJ1-2 | TRBD1 | . | TRBV5-1 | TGCGCCAGCAGCTTGGCGGGACAGGGATACCGTGGCTACACCTTC | CASSLAGQGYRGYTF
TRBJ2-7 | . | . | TRBV6-2/TRBV6-3 | TGTGCCAGCAGAAACTACCTGAGCTCCTACGAGCAGTACTTC | CASRNYLSSYEQYF
TRBJ1-1 | . | few | TRBV20-1 | TGCAGTGCTAGAAAATCGAGCAACACTGAAGCTTTCTTT | CSARKSSNTEAFF
TRBJ2-5 | TRBD2 | . | TRBV7-6 | TGTGCTAGCAGCTCGACTAGCGGGGGGGGAGAGACCCAGTACTTC | CASSSTSGGGETQYF
TRBJ1-2 | . | . | TRBV5-6 | TGTGCCAGCAGCTTGGGAAGCAGGGCGGAGGGCTACACCTTC | CASSLGSRAEGYTF
TRBJ2-3 | . | . | TRBV20-1 | TGCAGTGCGAGGCGGGCTAACGGGGGCACAGATACGCAGTATTTT | CSARRANGGTDTQYF
TRBJ2-3 | TRBD1 | once | TRBV7-7 | TGTGCTAGCAGCCCAGGGGACAGGGGTGATACGCAGTATTTT | CASSPGDRGDTQYF
TRBJ1-2 | . | large | TRBV2 | TGTGCCAGCAGCGAAGGGTACTTGGCGAACTATGGCTACACCTTC | CASSEGYLANYGYTF
TRBJ1-3 | . | . | TRBV28 | TGTGCCAGCACCCCCCCAGGGTTAAGCTCTGGAAACACCATATATTTT | CASTPPGLSSGNTIYF
TRBJ1-2 | TRBD1 | once | TRBV28 | TGTGCCAGCAGTTCCGACAGGGGGCTTTTGTATGGCTACACCTTC | CASSSDRGLLYGYTF
TRBJ1-4 | . | . | TRBV3-1 | TGTGCCAGCAGGAGGCCGTGGGGAGGAGGGGAAAAACTGTTTTTT | CASRRPWGGGEKLFF